This T cell receptor (beta chain) was observed in a study of cytomegalovirus exposure and HLA in healthy donors. The data were produced by immunoSEQ multiplex PCR, yet TCRdb's version contains in-frame clones alone and is incomplete. The data contain over 150,000 clones, about 86% of them singletons. CDR1 and CDR2 from the germline V gene are MNHEY and SVGAGI. This CDR3 has 15 residues. V was clipped by 6 bases and J by 2 bases; unmatched bases: 8. The receptor's source is a woman in her late teens or twenties in good health and CMV-seronegative. The J gene is TRBJ2-3, the V gene TRBV6-5, with TRBD2 identical over 7 bases. Material: PBMCs. CDR3: CASRPGLPPTDTQYF. CDR3 bases: TGTGCCAGCAGGCCGGGACTACCCCCCACAGATACGCAGTATTTT.